This T cell receptor (beta chain) was recovered during a study of identifying expanded T cells in peripheral blood (dated by TCRdb to the late 2010s). In the study overall: Separate aliquots of the same genomic DNA pool were sequenced to produce technical replicates, and four replicates were compared in pairs. Overall study results and their limits: Both the number of clones called differentially abundant and the false-positive rate were significantly reduced by the beta-binomial model across all healthy-donor time intervals. It was expected by the authors that biological variance in healthy repertoires might increase further over much longer intervals, such as months to years. In all healthy donors, the variance in clone template counts between samples taken roughly 14 days apart rose significantly as total template count increased. Between technical replicates the binomial model flagged roughly 1.2 differentially abundant clones, whereas over around two weeks the binomial model flagged about 15 and over approximately four weeks approximately 18.

During the collection period, no immune events, such as infections, were documented for the healthy donors. Healthy-donor blood repertoires served as a training cohort to calibrate time-dependent variance in a beta-binomial model of T-cell clone differential abundance. The training cohort comprised approximately ten healthy donors, 3 female and 7 male. On average the donors were 43 years old, and their ages spanned about 25 to 64 years. Whole blood, obtained from a commercial supplier, was collected from each healthy donor at three time points spaced approximately two weeks apart. Genomic DNA was extracted from unsorted whole blood for immunosequencing. From the cysteine through the phenylalanine, the CDR3 covers 19 amino acids. The retained sequence is limited to the CDR3, 57 bases, with the frame set at the first base. V is clipped by 0 bases and J by 5 bases, and the sequence between their germline boundaries is 22 bases long.

As to this clone: No cognate antigen has been identified for it. Per-nucleotide qualities are absent, and no much larger clonotype sits a single base away.

The immunoSEQ Assay, which uses bias-controlled multiplex PCR amplification of genomic DNA, was used to profile TCRbeta CDR3 regions. The paper's data handling went like this. To quantify the absolute abundance of each unique TCRbeta CDR3 region, the sequences were collapsed and filtered. Differential abundance was assessed using a binomial (Fisher-equivalent) model and a beta-binomial model in which time-dependent variance fitted from healthy donors was added. Clones with fewer than 5 combined templates were removed, and a clone was called differentially abundant if the clone's Benjamini-Hochberg FDR was below 0.01. The form v = (b*log(k)+a)^2 was used to model beta-binomial variance as a function of total template count across the two samples. This is the immuneACCESS table as TCRdb keeps it, with only in-frame sequences that have V and J called. A part of the clones is gone; compared with another copy, unresolved V genes explain less than half, and the rest is unexplained. That table supplies the V and J calls and clone size; D and trimming were determined from the DNA. A total of about 52,000 clones appear in this sample, roughly 82% of them only once. Around 13% of the sample is held by the ten biggest clonotypes.

This chain joins TRBV23-1 to TRBJ2-2; the D region possibly corresponds to TRBD1 (6 bases align). TRBV23-1 is an ORF; its function is uncertain. The receptor comes from a person between 18 and 75 years old in good health. Source material: blood. Here is the DNA: TGCGCCAGCAGTCAATCGGACAAGAAGGGGACAACCGAAACCGGGGAGCTGTTTTTT. This gives the protein CASSQSDKKGTTETGELFF.